Listed below are T cell receptor beta chains from one sample, sequenced in a study of Graves' ophthalmopathy and Graves' hyperthyroidism. Using its own MiXCR run on the multiplex PCR reads, TCRdb lists one record per CDR3 protein. The data show roughly 610,000 distinct CDR3 sequences, 22% seen once. Sequencing was performed on peripheral blood. The receptors shown here come from a woman between 18 and 29 years old with stable Graves' hyperthyroidism. Some clones in this sample may be carry-over from other donors' samples. CDR3s include the opening cysteine and the closing phenylalanine or tryptophan.

CASRWTSGEGQETQYF	16	TRBV6-1	TRBJ2-5
CSVGDGYTEAFF	12	TRBV29-1	TRBJ1-1
CASSQGEVGYTEAFF	15	TRBV4-1	TRBJ1-1
CATLPRAFGYTF	12	TRBV24-1	TRBJ1-2
CASSLFPGTSIETQYF	16	TRBV27	TRBJ2-5
CSARPLGSTTTGELFF	16	TRBV20-1	TRBJ2-2
CASSRARLQSETQYF	15	TRBV19	TRBJ2-5
CASSGGPSSGANVLTF	16	TRBV9	TRBJ2-6
CASSQSSGRADIQYF	15	TRBV2	TRBJ2-4
CASRQGSAGELFF	13	TRBV6-2/TRBV6-3	TRBJ2-2
CASNTEGVNVFF	12	TRBV19	TRBJ1-1
CASSYSTGEVSPLHF	15	TRBV6-5	TRBJ1-6
CASSRGQGDEQYF	13	TRBV6-5	TRBJ2-7
CASSPWDGMNTEAFF	15	TRBV4-2	TRBJ1-1
CASSSGQMYEQYF	13	TRBV7-2	TRBJ2-7
CASSSGQSAGGWKETQYF	18	TRBV6-5	TRBJ2-5